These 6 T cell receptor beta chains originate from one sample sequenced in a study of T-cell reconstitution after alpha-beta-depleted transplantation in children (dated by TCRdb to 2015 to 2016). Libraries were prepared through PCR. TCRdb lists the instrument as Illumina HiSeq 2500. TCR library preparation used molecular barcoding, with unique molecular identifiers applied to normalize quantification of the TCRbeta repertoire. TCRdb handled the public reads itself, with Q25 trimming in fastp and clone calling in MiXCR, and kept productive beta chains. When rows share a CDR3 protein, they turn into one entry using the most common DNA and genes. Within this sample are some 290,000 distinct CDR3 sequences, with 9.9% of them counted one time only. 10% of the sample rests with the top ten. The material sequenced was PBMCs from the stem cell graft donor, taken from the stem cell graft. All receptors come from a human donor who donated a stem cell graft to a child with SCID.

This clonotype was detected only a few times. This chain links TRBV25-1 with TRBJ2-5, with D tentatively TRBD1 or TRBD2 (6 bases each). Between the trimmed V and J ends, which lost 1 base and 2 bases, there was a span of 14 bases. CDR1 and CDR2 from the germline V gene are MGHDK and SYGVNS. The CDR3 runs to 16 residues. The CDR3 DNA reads TGTGCCAGCAGTGAATCCGCCAGGGGACTTCAAGAGACCCAGTACTTC. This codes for CASSESARGLQETQYF.

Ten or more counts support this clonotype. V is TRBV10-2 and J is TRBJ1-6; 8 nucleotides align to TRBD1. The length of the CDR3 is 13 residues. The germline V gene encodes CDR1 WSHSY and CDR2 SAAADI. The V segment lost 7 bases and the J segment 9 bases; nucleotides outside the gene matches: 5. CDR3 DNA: TGCGCCAGCATGGGACAGGCCGGTTCACCCCTCCACTTT. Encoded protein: CASMGQAGSPLHF.

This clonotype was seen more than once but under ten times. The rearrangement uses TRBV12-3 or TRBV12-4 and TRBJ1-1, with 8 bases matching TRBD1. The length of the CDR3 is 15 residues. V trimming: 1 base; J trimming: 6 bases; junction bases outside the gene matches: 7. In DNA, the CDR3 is TGTGCCAGCAGTTTAGGGACAGGGTGGGACTCTGAAGCTTTCTTT. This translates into CASSLGTGWDSEAFF.

This CDR3 is CASFRGMRETQYF. In DNA, the CDR3 is TGTGCCAGCTTCAGGGGGATGCGGGAGACCCAGTACTTC. The V call is TRBV6-6, the J call TRBJ2-5; 7 bases are a match to TRBD1. The CDR3 has 13 amino acids. Looked up from germline, CDR1 is MNHNY and CDR2 is SVGAGI (reference sequence). Germline trimming cut 8 bases from V and 5 bases from J; bases unmatched to any gene: 8.

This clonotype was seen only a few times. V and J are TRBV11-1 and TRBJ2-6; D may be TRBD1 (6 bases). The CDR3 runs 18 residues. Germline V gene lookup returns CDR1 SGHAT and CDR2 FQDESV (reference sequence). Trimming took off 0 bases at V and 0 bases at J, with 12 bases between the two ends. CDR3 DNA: TGTGCCAGCAGCTTAGCGGCAGGGGCTAGCTCTGGGGCCAACGTCCTGACTTTC. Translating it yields CASSLAAGASSGANVLTF.

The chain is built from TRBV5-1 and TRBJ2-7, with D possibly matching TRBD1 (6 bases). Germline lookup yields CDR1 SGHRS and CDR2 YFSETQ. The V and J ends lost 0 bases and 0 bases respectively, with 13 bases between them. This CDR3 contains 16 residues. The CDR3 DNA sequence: TGCGCCAGCAGCTTGGTTTCAGGGGTTGTCTCCTACGAGCAGTACTTC. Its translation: CASSLVSGVVSYEQYF.